This T cell receptor beta chain derives from a study of cytomegalovirus exposure and HLA in healthy donors. Overall study context: The 95 million to 120 million unique TCR beta sequences, from 150 million to 200 million T cells, were found by an earlier analysis.

Primers: 60 Vbeta forward and 13 Jbeta reverse. Sequencing was performed with immunoSEQ multiplex PCR; in TCRdb, only in-frame clones are kept and a portion is missing. Among 150,000 to 200,000 clones, 80% to 85% were seen once, and the ten largest hold around 2.1%. Study-wide results and limits: The authors later linked a missense DCLRE1C variant to TCR beta V- and J-gene trimming. Presence/absence analyses assumed roughly uniform sequencing depth across donors.

The germline gives CDR1 PRHDT, CDR2 FYEKMQ (reference sequence). The CDR3 has 14 amino acids. After removal of 11 bases from V and 1 base from J, the junction contained 4 bases not matched to a gene. A word on this clone: The antigen remains unidentified.

The origin of this receptor is a woman aged 18-35 years in good health and CMV-seropositive. Specimen: PBMCs. The genes are TRBV13 and TRBJ2-2; TRBD2 agrees at 10 bases. The CDR3 DNA follows: TGTGCCGGATCTAGCGGGGGGAACACCGGGGAGCTGTTTTTT. This gives the protein CAGSSGGNTGELFF.